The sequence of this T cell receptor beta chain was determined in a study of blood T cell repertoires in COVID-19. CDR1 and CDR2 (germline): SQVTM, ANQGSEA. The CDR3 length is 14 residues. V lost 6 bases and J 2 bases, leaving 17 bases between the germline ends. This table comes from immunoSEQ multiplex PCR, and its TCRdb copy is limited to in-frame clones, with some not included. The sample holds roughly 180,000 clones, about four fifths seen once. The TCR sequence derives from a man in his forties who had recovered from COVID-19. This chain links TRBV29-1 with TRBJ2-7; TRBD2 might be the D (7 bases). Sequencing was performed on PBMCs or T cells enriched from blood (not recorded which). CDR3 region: CSVSGTPTTYEQYF. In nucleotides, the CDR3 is TGCAGCGTGAGCGGGACACCTACCACCTACGAGCAGTACTTC.